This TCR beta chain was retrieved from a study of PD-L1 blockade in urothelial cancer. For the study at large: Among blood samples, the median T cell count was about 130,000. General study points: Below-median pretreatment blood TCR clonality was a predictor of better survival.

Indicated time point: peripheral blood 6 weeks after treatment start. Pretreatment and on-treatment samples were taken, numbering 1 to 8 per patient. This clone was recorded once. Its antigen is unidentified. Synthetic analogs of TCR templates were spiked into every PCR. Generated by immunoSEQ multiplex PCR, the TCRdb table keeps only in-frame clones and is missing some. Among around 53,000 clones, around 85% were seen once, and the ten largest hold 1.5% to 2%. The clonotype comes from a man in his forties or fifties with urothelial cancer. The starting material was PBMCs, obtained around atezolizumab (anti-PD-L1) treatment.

The CDR3, as DNA: TGTGCCAGCACGACAATGGGGGGTCTAATCACAGATACGCAGTATTTT. Translating gives CASTTMGGLITDTQYF. The rearrangement links TRBV27 to TRBJ2-3, with a weak D call TRBD2 (6 bases). Trimming took off 7 bases at V and 2 bases at J, with 19 bases between the two ends. There are 16 residues in the CDR3. Looked up from germline, CDR1 is MNHEY and CDR2 is SMNVEV (reference sequence).